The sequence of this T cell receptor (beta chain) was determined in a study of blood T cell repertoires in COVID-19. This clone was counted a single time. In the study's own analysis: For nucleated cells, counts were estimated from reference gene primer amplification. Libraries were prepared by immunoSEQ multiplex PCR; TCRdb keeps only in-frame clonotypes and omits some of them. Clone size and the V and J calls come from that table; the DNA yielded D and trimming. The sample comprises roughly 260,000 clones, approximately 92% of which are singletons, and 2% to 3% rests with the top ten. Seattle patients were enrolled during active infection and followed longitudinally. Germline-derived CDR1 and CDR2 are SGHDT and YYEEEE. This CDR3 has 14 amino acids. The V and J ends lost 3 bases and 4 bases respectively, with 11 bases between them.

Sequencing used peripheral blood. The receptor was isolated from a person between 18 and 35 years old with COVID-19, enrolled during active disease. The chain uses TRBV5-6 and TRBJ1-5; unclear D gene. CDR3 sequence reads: CASSSEGWNQPQHF. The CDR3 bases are TGTGCCAGCAGCTCCGAGGGTTGGAATCAGCCCCAGCATTTT.